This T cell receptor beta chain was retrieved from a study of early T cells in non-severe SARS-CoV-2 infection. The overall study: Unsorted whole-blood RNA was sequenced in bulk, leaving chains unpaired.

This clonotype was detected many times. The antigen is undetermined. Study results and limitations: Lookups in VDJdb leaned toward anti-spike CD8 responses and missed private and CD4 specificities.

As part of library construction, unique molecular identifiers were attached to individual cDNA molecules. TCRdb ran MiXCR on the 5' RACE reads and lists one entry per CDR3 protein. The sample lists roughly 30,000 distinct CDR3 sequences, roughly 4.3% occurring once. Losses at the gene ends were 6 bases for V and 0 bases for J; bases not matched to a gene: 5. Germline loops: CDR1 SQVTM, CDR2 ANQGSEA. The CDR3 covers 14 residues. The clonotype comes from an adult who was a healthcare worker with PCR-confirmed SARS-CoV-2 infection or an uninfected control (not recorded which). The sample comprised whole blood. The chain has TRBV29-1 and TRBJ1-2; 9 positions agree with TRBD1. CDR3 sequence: CSVATGGANYGYTF. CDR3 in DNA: TGCAGCGTGGCGACAGGGGGAGCTAACTATGGCTACACCTTC.